This is a list of T cell receptor beta chains from one sample in a study of brain T cells in children with intractable seizures. Measured with immunoSEQ multiplex PCR; TCRdb has only the in-frame clones, and not every one. The sample has about 350,000 clones, 93% seen once; the top ten hold approximately 5%. Sample: peripheral blood, taken 4 to 6 months after surgery. These receptors were taken from a boy younger than two with tuberous sclerosis and intractable seizures. Both conserved end residues are part of each CDR3. Fields, in order: V gene, CDR3 protein.

TRBV25-1 | CASSERSGGNGYTF
TRBV12-3/TRBV12-4 | CASSFIPAYEQYF
TRBV2 | CASSEALRRGTDTQYF
TRBV30 | CAWLRTGYEQYF
TRBV7-9 | CASLVDNTEAFF
TRBV30 | CAWSVLGNTEAFF
TRBV7-9 | CASSSRLASLTDTQYF
TRBV5-1 | CASSPGPGTGTNTEAFF
TRBV2 | CASSKVGTPGGTEAFF
TRBV7-2 | CASSVSGRAGNEQFF
TRBV11-1 | CASSPGTTSLSYEQYF
TRBV6-5 | CASTYEDTQYF
TRBV10-3 | CAIMVGSGNTIYF
TRBV5-6 | CASSLAVETGELFF
TRBV18 | CASSRWGAAEGTYEQYF
TRBV27 | CASSLGANTEAFF
TRBV7-9 | CASSSGTGYVNTEAFF
TRBV27 | CASRPRTTYNEQFF
TRBV25-1 | CASSDPGKGVSSPLHF
TRBV5-6 | CASSFVRTGKDYGYTF
TRBV11-2 | CASSFGTGDYEQYF
TRBV18 | CASSPGQNQPQHF
TRBV2 | CASSVPGAYEQYF
TRBV5-1 | CASSAETGLIGANVLTF
TRBV30 | CAWSVLAYGYTF
TRBV12-3/TRBV12-4 | CASSTTRYEQYF
TRBV24-1 | CATSGADSNQPQHF
TRBV30 | CAWSVWTEHERRYF
TRBV5-4 | CASSLGGVGEKLFF
TRBV4-1 | CASSQGTGGNNQPQHF
TRBV20-1 | CSASGTDTQYF
TRBV12-3/TRBV12-4 | CASTIGNQETQYF
TRBV18 | CASSQDREGYTF
TRBV7-8 | CASSWIRGGQGQPQHF
TRBV11-3 | CASSSETGGSSPLHF
TRBV10-2 | CASSGRRDEKLFF
TRBV5-6 | CASSFGTGDEQYF
TRBV9 | CASSVGISGVKDTEAFF
TRBV19 | CASSIGGQGMRQPQHF
TRBV10-3 | CAANEGGRSDQPQHF
TRBV9 | CASSVGLASSTDTQYF
TRBV9 | CASSVGSGLNYGYTF
TRBV7-8 | CASSDREYSPLHF
TRBV4-1 | CASSQDFGGRGTEAFF
TRBV11-2 | CASSITGGVNQPQHF
TRBV28 | CASHWASRDILPYEQYF
TRBV7-2 | CASSSLQLGGSSDAEQFF